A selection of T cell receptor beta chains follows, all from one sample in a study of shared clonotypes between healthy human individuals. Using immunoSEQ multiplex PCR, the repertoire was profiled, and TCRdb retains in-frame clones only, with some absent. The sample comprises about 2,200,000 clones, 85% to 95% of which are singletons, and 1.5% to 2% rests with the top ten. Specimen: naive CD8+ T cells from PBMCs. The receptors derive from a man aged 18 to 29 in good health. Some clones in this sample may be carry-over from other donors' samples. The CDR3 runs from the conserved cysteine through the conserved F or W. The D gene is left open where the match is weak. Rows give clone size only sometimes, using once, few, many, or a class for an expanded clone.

CDR3 protein: CASRDPVLTSGHSSSYNEQFF
CDR3 DNA: TGTGCCAGCCGCGACCCCGTCCTTACTAGCGGCCATTCTAGCTCCTACAATGAGCAGTTCTTC
V gene: TRBV2
clone size: NA
D gene: TRBD2
J gene: TRBJ2-1

CDR3 protein: CASSPAGRRTDTQYF
CDR3 DNA: TGTGCCAGCTCCCCAGCCGGGCGCCGCACAGATACGCAGTATTTT
V gene: TRBV18
clone size: NA
D gene: NA
J gene: TRBJ2-3

CDR3 protein: CASSSRQTEAFF
CDR3 DNA: TGTGCCAGCAGCTCACGCCAGACTGAAGCTTTCTTT
V gene: TRBV7-9
clone size: few
D gene: NA
J gene: TRBJ1-1

CDR3 protein: CASSPGRPSGSDEQFF
CDR3 DNA: TGTGCCAGTAGCCCAGGTCGGCCTAGCGGGAGTGATGAGCAGTTCTTC
V gene: TRBV19
clone size: NA
D gene: TRBD2
J gene: TRBJ2-1

CDR3 protein: CASSPQTSGSLYGNTGELFF
CDR3 DNA: TGTGCCAGTAGTCCTCAGACTAGCGGGAGTCTCTACGGGAACACCGGGGAGCTGTTTTTT
V gene: TRBV19
clone size: NA
D gene: TRBD2
J gene: TRBJ2-2

CDR3 protein: CASRDPLDTQYF
CDR3 DNA: TGTGCCAGCAGGGACCCATTGGATACGCAGTATTTT
V gene: TRBV27
clone size: NA
D gene: NA
J gene: TRBJ2-3

CDR3 protein: CAWSVSAVAGGPHEQYF
CDR3 DNA: TGTGCCTGGAGTGTAAGTGCGGTAGCGGGAGGGCCACACGAGCAGTACTTC
V gene: TRBV30
clone size: NA
D gene: TRBD2
J gene: TRBJ2-7

CDR3 protein: CASSPRTSDTDTQYF
CDR3 DNA: TGTGCCAGCAGCCCCCGGACTAGCGACACAGATACGCAGTATTTT
V gene: TRBV7-9
clone size: once
D gene: TRBD2
J gene: TRBJ2-3

CDR3 protein: CASSNRGNEQYF
CDR3 DNA: TGTGCCAGCAGCAACAGGGGGAACGAGCAGTACTTC
V gene: TRBV7-6
clone size: NA
D gene: TRBD1
J gene: TRBJ2-7

CDR3 protein: CASSLVRVADTQYF
CDR3 DNA: TGTGCCAGCAGCTTGGTCAGGGTCGCAGATACGCAGTATTTT
V gene: TRBV7-9
clone size: NA
D gene: NA
J gene: TRBJ2-3

CDR3 protein: CASSFSIAGTYNEQFF
CDR3 DNA: TGTGCCAGCAGCTTTTCTATAGCGGGAACCTACAATGAGCAGTTCTTC
V gene: TRBV7-3
clone size: NA
D gene: TRBD2
J gene: TRBJ2-1

CDR3 protein: CASSTSRRAGGYTF
CDR3 DNA: TGTGCCAGCAGCACCTCCAGGAGGGCGGGTGGCTACACCTTC
V gene: TRBV7-9
clone size: NA
D gene: NA
J gene: TRBJ1-2

CDR3 protein: CASSQRKRESYNEQFF
CDR3 DNA: TGCGCCAGCAGCCAGAGGAAGCGGGAATCCTACAATGAGCAGTTCTTC
V gene: TRBV4-1
clone size: NA
D gene: TRBD2
J gene: TRBJ2-1

CDR3 protein: CASSFPGEGPNEQFF
CDR3 DNA: TGTGCCAGCAGTTTTCCGGGGGAGGGACCCAATGAGCAGTTCTTC
V gene: TRBV28
clone size: NA
D gene: TRBD2
J gene: TRBJ2-1

CDR3 protein: CASSLVRGILLEQYF
CDR3 DNA: TGCGCCAGCAGCTTGGTACGGGGAATCCTTCTCGAGCAGTACTTC
V gene: TRBV5-1
clone size: NA
D gene: NA
J gene: TRBJ2-7

CDR3 protein: CAKTPPVNTEAFF
CDR3 DNA: TGTGCCAAAACACCTCCAGTGAACACTGAAGCTTTCTTT
V gene: TRBV2
clone size: few
D gene: NA
J gene: TRBJ1-1

CDR3 protein: CASSQDLGLARMRNF
CDR3 DNA: TGTGCCAGCAGCCAAGATCTAGGACTAGCACGAATGAGGAACTTC
V gene: TRBV4-2
clone size: NA
D gene: TRBD2
J gene: TRBJ2-7

CDR3 protein: CASSKGQSYQPQHF
CDR3 DNA: TGTGCCAGCAGCAAGGGCCAAAGTTACCAGCCCCAGCATTTT
V gene: TRBV5-6
clone size: NA
D gene: NA
J gene: TRBJ1-5

CDR3 protein: CASSFPGGPYNEQFF
CDR3 DNA: TGTGCCAGCAGTTTCCCGGGAGGGCCCTACAATGAGCAGTTCTTC
V gene: TRBV28
clone size: once
D gene: TRBD2
J gene: TRBJ2-1

CDR3 protein: CASSIGRGNSYEQYF
CDR3 DNA: TGTGCCAGTAGTATAGGGAGGGGGAACTCCTACGAGCAGTACTTC
V gene: TRBV19
clone size: NA
D gene: NA
J gene: TRBJ2-7

CDR3 protein: CASSPTGGWDTQYF
CDR3 DNA: TGTGCCAGCAGCCCAACAGGGGGCTGGGATACGCAGTATTTT
V gene: TRBV4-2
clone size: NA
D gene: TRBD1
J gene: TRBJ2-3

CDR3 protein: CATRDTGTVNYEQYF
CDR3 DNA: TGTGCCACCAGAGACACCGGGACAGTCAACTACGAGCAGTACTTC
V gene: TRBV15
clone size: NA
D gene: TRBD1
J gene: TRBJ2-7

CDR3 protein: CSVVPGLASSDTQYF
CDR3 DNA: TGCAGCGTTGTCCCGGGACTAGCTTCATCAGATACGCAGTATTTT
V gene: TRBV29-1
clone size: NA
D gene: TRBD2
J gene: TRBJ2-3

CDR3 protein: CASSNRWSEKLFF
CDR3 DNA: TGTGCCAGCAGTAACAGGTGGAGTGAAAAACTGTTTTTT
V gene: TRBV2
clone size: NA
D gene: NA
J gene: TRBJ1-4

CDR3 protein: CASSSSMNTEAFF
CDR3 DNA: TGTGCCAGCAGCTCGTCCATGAACACTGAAGCTTTCTTT
V gene: TRBV7-8
clone size: NA
D gene: NA
J gene: TRBJ1-1

CDR3 protein: CARSASRGSYNEQFF
CDR3 DNA: TGTGCCAGAAGCGCGAGCAGGGGCTCCTACAATGAGCAGTTCTTC
V gene: TRBV5-3
clone size: NA
D gene: NA
J gene: TRBJ2-1

CDR3 protein: CASSPTSYSNQPQHF
CDR3 DNA: TGCGCCAGCAGCCCCACGTCGTATAGCAATCAGCCCCAGCATTTT
V gene: TRBV4-1
clone size: NA
D gene: NA
J gene: TRBJ1-5

CDR3 protein: CASSIWTGWNTEAFF
CDR3 DNA: TGTGCCAGTAGTATCTGGACAGGATGGAACACTGAAGCTTTCTTT
V gene: TRBV19
clone size: NA
D gene: TRBD1
J gene: TRBJ1-1

CDR3 protein: CASSGRRDRVSYEQYF
CDR3 DNA: TGTGCCAGCAGCGGACGCCGGGACAGGGTCTCCTACGAGCAGTACTTC
V gene: TRBV28
clone size: NA
D gene: TRBD1
J gene: TRBJ2-7

CDR3 protein: CASSVPTAGLADEQFF
CDR3 DNA: TGTGCCAGCAGTGTCCCAACTGCAGGACTGGCGGATGAGCAGTTCTTC
V gene: TRBV27
clone size: NA
D gene: NA
J gene: TRBJ2-1

CDR3 protein: CAIALDRAHEQYF
CDR3 DNA: TGTGCCATCGCCTTGGACAGGGCCCACGAGCAGTACTTC
V gene: TRBV10-3
clone size: NA
D gene: TRBD1
J gene: TRBJ2-7

CDR3 protein: CASTMGSYNEQFF
CDR3 DNA: TGTGCCAGTACAATGGGCTCCTACAATGAGCAGTTCTTC
V gene: TRBV19
clone size: NA
D gene: NA
J gene: TRBJ2-1

CDR3 protein: CASSQDSYGMTYEQYF
CDR3 DNA: TGCGCCAGCAGCCAAGACTCTTACGGAATGACCTACGAGCAGTACTTC
V gene: TRBV4-1
clone size: NA
D gene: NA
J gene: TRBJ2-7

CDR3 protein: CSASTGGPYEQYF
CDR3 DNA: TGCAGCGCCTCGACAGGGGGTCCCTACGAGCAGTACTTC
V gene: TRBV29-1
clone size: NA
D gene: TRBD1
J gene: TRBJ2-7

CDR3 protein: CASITGEAYNEQFF
CDR3 DNA: TGTGCCAGCATAACGGGGGAGGCCTACAATGAGCAGTTCTTC
V gene: TRBV28
clone size: NA
D gene: NA
J gene: TRBJ2-1

CDR3 protein: CASSTARGDVNTEAFF
CDR3 DNA: TGTGCCAGCAGTACCGCTCGGGGGGATGTAAACACTGAAGCTTTCTTT
V gene: TRBV28
clone size: NA
D gene: NA
J gene: TRBJ1-1

CDR3 protein: CSVVGTISYEQYF
CDR3 DNA: TGCAGCGTTGTAGGGACGATTTCCTACGAGCAGTACTTC
V gene: TRBV29-1
clone size: NA
D gene: NA
J gene: TRBJ2-7

CDR3 protein: CASSLGGIGYEQYF
CDR3 DNA: TGTGCCAGCAGTTTAGGCGGGATAGGGTACGAGCAGTACTTC
V gene: TRBV27
clone size: NA
D gene: NA
J gene: TRBJ2-7

CDR3 protein: CASSHPGGSSYNEQFF
CDR3 DNA: TGTGCCAGCAGCCACCCGGGGGGGAGCTCCTACAATGAGCAGTTCTTC
V gene: TRBV9
clone size: NA
D gene: TRBD2
J gene: TRBJ2-1

CDR3 protein: CASSLWGTGRNEQFF
CDR3 DNA: TGTGCCAGCAGCTTGTGGGGGACAGGGCGGAATGAGCAGTTCTTC
V gene: TRBV28
clone size: NA
D gene: TRBD1
J gene: TRBJ2-1

CDR3 protein: CASSVGGGAAGTEAFF
CDR3 DNA: TGTGCCAGCAGTGTCGGAGGGGGCGCGGCGGGCACTGAAGCTTTCTTT
V gene: TRBV2
clone size: NA
D gene: TRBD1
J gene: TRBJ1-1

CDR3 protein: CASSLITGGQPQHF
CDR3 DNA: TGCGCCAGCAGCTTGATTACGGGAGGTCAGCCCCAGCATTTT
V gene: TRBV5-1
clone size: few
D gene: NA
J gene: TRBJ1-5

CDR3 protein: CASSARAVKGTGELFF
CDR3 DNA: TGTGCCAGTAGTGCGAGGGCCGTCAAGGGAACCGGGGAGCTGTTTTTT
V gene: TRBV28
clone size: NA
D gene: NA
J gene: TRBJ2-2

CDR3 protein: CASRYRGLSYEQYF
CDR3 DNA: TGTGCCAGCAGGTATCGAGGGTTATCCTACGAGCAGTACTTC
V gene: TRBV28
clone size: NA
D gene: NA
J gene: TRBJ2-7

CDR3 protein: CASSPSGGRGNTEAFF
CDR3 DNA: TGTGCCAGCAGCCCCTCGGGAGGCAGGGGGAACACTGAAGCTTTCTTT
V gene: TRBV9
clone size: NA
D gene: NA
J gene: TRBJ1-1

CDR3 protein: CASSPTTGVLGQPQHF
CDR3 DNA: TGTGCCAGCAGTCCAACGACAGGAGTCCTGGGGCAGCCCCAGCATTTT
V gene: TRBV27
clone size: NA
D gene: NA
J gene: TRBJ1-5

CDR3 protein: CASSATTGLNTEAFF
CDR3 DNA: TGTGCCAGCAGCGCAACGACAGGATTGAACACTGAAGCTTTCTTT
V gene: TRBV7-9
clone size: NA
D gene: NA
J gene: TRBJ1-1

CDR3 protein: CASSQDFGTEIEETQYF
CDR3 DNA: TGTGCCAGCAGCCAAGACTTCGGGACAGAAATTGAAGAGACCCAGTACTTC
V gene: TRBV4-2
clone size: NA
D gene: TRBD1
J gene: TRBJ2-5

CDR3 protein: CASSDREIEAFF
CDR3 DNA: TGTGCCAGCAGCGACAGGGAGATTGAAGCTTTCTTT
V gene: TRBV7-2
clone size: few
D gene: TRBD1
J gene: TRBJ1-1

CDR3 protein: CASRPVSLSYEQYF
CDR3 DNA: TGTGCCAGCAGACCTGTGAGCCTCTCCTACGAGCAGTACTTC
V gene: TRBV7-9
clone size: NA
D gene: NA
J gene: TRBJ2-7

CDR3 protein: CASSLGVPGELFF
CDR3 DNA: TGTGCCAGCAGTTTGGGCGTCCCCGGGGAGCTGTTTTTT
V gene: TRBV27
clone size: NA
D gene: NA
J gene: TRBJ2-2

CDR3 protein: CASGGGSEKLFF
CDR3 DNA: TGTGCCAGCGGGGGCGGGAGCGAAAAACTGTTTTTT
V gene: TRBV9
clone size: NA
D gene: NA
J gene: TRBJ1-4

CDR3 protein: CATYPGIPYEQYF
CDR3 DNA: TGTGCCACCTACCCAGGGATACCCTACGAGCAGTACTTC
V gene: TRBV10-3
clone size: NA
D gene: NA
J gene: TRBJ2-7

CDR3 protein: CASRFDNTGELFF
CDR3 DNA: TGCGCCAGCAGATTTGACAACACCGGGGAGCTGTTTTTT
V gene: TRBV5-1
clone size: NA
D gene: NA
J gene: TRBJ2-2

CDR3 protein: CASSSGTYEQYF
CDR3 DNA: TGTGCCAGCAGCTCGGGAACCTACGAGCAGTACTTC
V gene: TRBV7-9
clone size: NA
D gene: NA
J gene: TRBJ2-7

CDR3 protein: CASSSPDSAPETQYF
CDR3 DNA: TGTGCCAGCAGCTCCCCGGACAGCGCCCCAGAGACCCAGTACTTC
V gene: TRBV7-9
clone size: NA
D gene: NA
J gene: TRBJ2-5

CDR3 protein: CASSPSPGLAGGPGRNEQFF
CDR3 DNA: TGCGCCAGCAGCCCTTCTCCGGGACTAGCGGGAGGGCCTGGACGGAATGAGCAGTTCTTC
V gene: TRBV4-1
clone size: NA
D gene: TRBD2
J gene: TRBJ2-1

CDR3 protein: CASPTDWGESGELFF
CDR3 DNA: TGTGCCAGCCCGACCGACTGGGGGGAATCCGGGGAGCTGTTTTTT
V gene: TRBV5-3
clone size: NA
D gene: NA
J gene: TRBJ2-2

CDR3 protein: CASSSLGTEAFF
CDR3 DNA: TGTGCCAGCAGCTCCCTCGGCACTGAAGCTTTCTTT
V gene: TRBV13
clone size: NA
D gene: NA
J gene: TRBJ1-1

CDR3 protein: CASSESGWRTDTQYF
CDR3 DNA: TGTGCCAGTAGTGAGAGCGGGTGGCGCACAGATACGCAGTATTTT
V gene: TRBV19
clone size: NA
D gene: NA
J gene: TRBJ2-3